This T cell receptor (beta chain) was identified in a study of neoadjuvant anti-PD-1 for oral cavity cancer. Study at large: Patients mostly received three to four biweekly nivolumab doses at 3 mg/kg before surgery. Patients without progression got a fourth dose around day 43.

Remarks on this clone: The antigen is not known.

CDR3 length equals 14 residues. Germline lookup yields CDR1 MNHNS and CDR2 SASEGT. Germline trimming cut 7 bases from V and 2 bases from J; bases unmatched to any gene: 5. The time point: after neoadjuvant nivolumab, at surgical resection. Findings and limits, study-wide: TCR analyses covered only a few patients per response group. After neoadjuvant nivolumab, PBMC T cell clonality was significantly higher in non-responders than responders.

This table comes from immunoSEQ multiplex PCR, and its TCRdb copy is limited to in-frame clones, with some not included. The sample carries approximately 13,000 clones, under 85% recorded once. The source is a person between 40 and 80 years old with oral cavity squamous cell carcinoma. J is TRBJ1-2 and V is TRBV6-1; 9 positions agree with TRBD1. The sample was PBMCs, taken after nivolumab (anti-PD-1) treatment. This CDR3 reads CASIWDRANYGYTF. DNA for the CDR3: TGTGCCAGCATTTGGGACAGGGCGAACTATGGCTACACCTTC.